This entry concerns a single T cell receptor (beta chain). Germline trimming cut 2 bases from V and 4 bases from J; bases unmatched to any gene: 5. Looked up from germline, CDR1 is SGHRS and CDR2 is YFSETQ. This CDR3 contains 15 residues. This entry comes from a study of shared clonotypes between healthy human individuals. The data were produced by immunoSEQ multiplex PCR, yet TCRdb's version contains in-frame clones alone and is incomplete. The sample lists 1.5 million to 1.9 million clones; 95% to 99% were seen once. Sequenced sample: naive CD4+ T cells sorted from blood. Subset: CD45RA+ positively selected. The clonotype comes from a man between 25 and 39 years old in good health. V usage is TRBV5-1 and J usage is TRBJ2-5; TRBD1 aligns across 10 bases. DNA for the CDR3: TGCGCCAGCAGCTTTCGTGGGACAGGGGTAGAGACCCAGTACTTC. Protein product: CASSFRGTGVETQYF.